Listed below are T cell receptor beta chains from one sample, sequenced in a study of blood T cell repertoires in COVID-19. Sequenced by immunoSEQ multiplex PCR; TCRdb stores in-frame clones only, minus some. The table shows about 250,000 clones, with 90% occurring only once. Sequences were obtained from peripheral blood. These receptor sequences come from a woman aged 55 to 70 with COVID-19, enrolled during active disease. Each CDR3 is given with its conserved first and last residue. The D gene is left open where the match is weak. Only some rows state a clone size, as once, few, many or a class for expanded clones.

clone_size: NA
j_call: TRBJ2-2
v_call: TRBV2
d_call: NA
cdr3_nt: TGTGCCAGCAGTGAAAGGAGGGCGAACACCGGGGAGCTGTTTTTT
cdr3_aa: CASSERRANTGELFF

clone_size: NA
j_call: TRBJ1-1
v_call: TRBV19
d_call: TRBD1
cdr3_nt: TGTGCCAGTAGTAAGTACAGGGGGCTCTACACTGAAGCTTTCTTT
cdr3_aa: CASSKYRGLYTEAFF

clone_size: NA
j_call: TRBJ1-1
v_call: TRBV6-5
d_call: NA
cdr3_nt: TGTGCCAGCAGCTACCGCGATGGTGAAGCTTTCTTT
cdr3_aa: CASSYRDGEAFF

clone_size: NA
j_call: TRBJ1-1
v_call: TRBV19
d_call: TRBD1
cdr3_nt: TGTGCCAGTACCAATACAGGGGGTAGCCGAGCTTTCTTT
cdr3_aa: CASTNTGGSRAFF

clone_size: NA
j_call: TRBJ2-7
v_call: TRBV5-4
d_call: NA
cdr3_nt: TGTGCCAGCAGCTCTCAGGGTGGGCCCTCCTACGAGCAGTACTTC
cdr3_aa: CASSSQGGPSYEQYF

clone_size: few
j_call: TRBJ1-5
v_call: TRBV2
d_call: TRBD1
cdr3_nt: TGTGCCAGCAGCGGACAGGGCGGGCAGCCCCAGCATTTT
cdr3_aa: CASSGQGGQPQHF

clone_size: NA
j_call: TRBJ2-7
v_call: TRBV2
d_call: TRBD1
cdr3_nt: TGTGCCAGCAGTAAAAAACCCGCGAACCGGGACAGAGAGGTCGAGCAGTACTTC
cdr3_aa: CASSKKPANRDREVEQYF

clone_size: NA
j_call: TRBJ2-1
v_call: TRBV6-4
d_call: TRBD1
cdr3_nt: TGTGCCAGCAGTGATACAGGGGGCTCCTACAATGAGCAGTTCTTC
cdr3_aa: CASSDTGGSYNEQFF

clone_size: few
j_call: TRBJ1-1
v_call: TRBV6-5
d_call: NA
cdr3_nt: TGTGCCAGCAAAGCGGGGGTGAACACTGAAGCTTTCTTT
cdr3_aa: CASKAGVNTEAFF

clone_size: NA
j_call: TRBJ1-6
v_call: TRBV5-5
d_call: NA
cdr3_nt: TGTGCCAGCAGCTTGGGTCGGGGGGCCTCACCCCTCCACTTT
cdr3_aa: CASSLGRGASPLHF

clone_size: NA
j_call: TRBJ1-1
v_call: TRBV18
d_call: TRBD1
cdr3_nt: TGTGCCAGCTCAACGGGGTTTTCGACCGGACAGGGAATCACTGAAGCTTTCTTT
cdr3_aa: CASSTGFSTGQGITEAFF

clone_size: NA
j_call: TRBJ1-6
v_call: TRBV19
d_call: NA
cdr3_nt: TGTGCCAGTAGTATGGAGTTTAATTCACCCCTCCACTTT
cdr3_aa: CASSMEFNSPLHF

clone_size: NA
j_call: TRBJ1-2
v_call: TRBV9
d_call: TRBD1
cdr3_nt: TGTGCCAGCAGCGTAGAAATCAGGGGGAACGGCTACACCTTC
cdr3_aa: CASSVEIRGNGYTF

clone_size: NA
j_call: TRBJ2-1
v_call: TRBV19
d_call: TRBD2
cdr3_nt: TGTGCCAGTAGTACCTCATTTTCTAGCGGGGGGGCGAATGAGCAGTTCTTC
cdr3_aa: CASSTSFSSGGANEQFF

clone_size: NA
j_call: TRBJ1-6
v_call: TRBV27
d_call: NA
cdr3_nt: TGTGCCAGCAGTTCCCCAGGGGAAGGTGGTTCACCCCTCCACTTT
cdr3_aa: CASSSPGEGGSPLHF

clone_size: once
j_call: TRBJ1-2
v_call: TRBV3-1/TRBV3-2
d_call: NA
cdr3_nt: TGTGCCAGCAGCCAGGCGATCGGGGTCTATGGCTACACCTTC
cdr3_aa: CASSQAIGVYGYTF

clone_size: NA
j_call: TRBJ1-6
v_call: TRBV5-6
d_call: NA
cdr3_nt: TGTGCCAGCACTCTCACGGGGGGTTCACCCCTCCACTTT
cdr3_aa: CASTLTGGSPLHF

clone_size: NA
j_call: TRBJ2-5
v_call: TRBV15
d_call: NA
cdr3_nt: TGTGCCACCAGCAGAGAGTTGGCGACTACTCAAGAGACCCAGTACTTC
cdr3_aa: CATSRELATTQETQYF

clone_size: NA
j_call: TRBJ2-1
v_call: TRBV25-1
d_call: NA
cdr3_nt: TGTGCCAGCAGTGAATCGGGTGAGAATGAGCAGCTCTTC
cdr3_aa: CASSESGENEQLF

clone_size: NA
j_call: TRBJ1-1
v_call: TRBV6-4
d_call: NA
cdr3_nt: TGTGCCAGCAGTGAGGTAACAGGGAACACTGAAGCTTTCTTT
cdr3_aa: CASSEVTGNTEAFF

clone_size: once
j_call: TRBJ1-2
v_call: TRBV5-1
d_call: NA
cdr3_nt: TGCGCCAGCAGCTTAATTTACAGCGGCTATGGCTACACCTTC
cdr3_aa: CASSLIYSGYGYTF

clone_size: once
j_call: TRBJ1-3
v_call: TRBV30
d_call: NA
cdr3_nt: TGTGCCTGGAGGGATATGCAGGGTGCTGGAAACACCATATATTTT
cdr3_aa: CAWRDMQGAGNTIYF

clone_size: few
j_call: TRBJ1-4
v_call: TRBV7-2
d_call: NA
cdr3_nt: TGTGCCAGCAGCTTACTTGAGTCAACTAATGAAAAACTGTTTTTT
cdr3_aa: CASSLLESTNEKLFF

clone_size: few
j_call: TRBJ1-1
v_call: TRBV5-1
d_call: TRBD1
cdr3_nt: TGCGCCAGCAGCTTGGAGTACAGGGGGGGCACTGAAGCTTTCTTT
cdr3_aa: CASSLEYRGGTEAFF

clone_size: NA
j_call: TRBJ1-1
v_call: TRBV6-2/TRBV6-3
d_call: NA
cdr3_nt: TGTGCCAGCGGTTCGTACAGGGAGCACACTGAAGCTTTCTTT
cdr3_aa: CASGSYREHTEAFF

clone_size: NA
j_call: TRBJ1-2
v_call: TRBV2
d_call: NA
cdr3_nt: TGTGCCAGCAGTGAGGGGCAGGGCTATGGCTACACCTTC
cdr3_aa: CASSEGQGYGYTF

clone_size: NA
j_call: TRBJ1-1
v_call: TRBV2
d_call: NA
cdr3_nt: TGTGCCAGCCTGTCGGACAGGAACACTGAAGCTTTCTTT
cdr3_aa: CASLSDRNTEAFF

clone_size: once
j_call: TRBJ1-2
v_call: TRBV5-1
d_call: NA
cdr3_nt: TGCGCCAGCAGCTACCGGGACTATGGCTACACCTTC
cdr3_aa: CASSYRDYGYTF

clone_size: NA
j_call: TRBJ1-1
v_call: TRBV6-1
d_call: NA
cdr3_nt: TGTGCCAGCAGTGAAGTCGGAGGGAGAAGAGCTTTCTTT
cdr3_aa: CASSEVGGRRAFF

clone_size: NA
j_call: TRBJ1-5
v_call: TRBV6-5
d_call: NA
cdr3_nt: TGTGCCAGCAGTCCCACAAACGTCCCGCCCCAGCATTTT
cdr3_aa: CASSPTNVPPQHF

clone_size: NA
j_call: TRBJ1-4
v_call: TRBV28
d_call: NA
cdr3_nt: TGTGCCAGCAGTTTCCCGGAGTCTAATGAAAAACTGTTTTTT
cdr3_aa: CASSFPESNEKLFF

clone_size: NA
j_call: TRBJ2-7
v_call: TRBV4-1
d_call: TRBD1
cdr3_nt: TGCGCCAGCAGCCAGGCCTACAGGGGCGAGCAGTACTTC
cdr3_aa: CASSQAYRGEQYF

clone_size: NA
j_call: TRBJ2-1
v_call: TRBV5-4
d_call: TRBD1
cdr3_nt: TGTGCCAGCAGTTCTGACAGGGGCTCTTACAATGAGCAGTTCTTC
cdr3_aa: CASSSDRGSYNEQFF

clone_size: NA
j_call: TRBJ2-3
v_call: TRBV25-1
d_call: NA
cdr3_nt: TGTGCCAGCAGTGACCCACATAGCACAGATACGCAGTATTTT
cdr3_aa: CASSDPHSTDTQYF

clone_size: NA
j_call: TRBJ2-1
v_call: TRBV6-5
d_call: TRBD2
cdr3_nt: TGTGCCAGCATTCACCCGAGCGGGGGGGAGCAGTTCTTC
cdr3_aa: CASIHPSGGEQFF

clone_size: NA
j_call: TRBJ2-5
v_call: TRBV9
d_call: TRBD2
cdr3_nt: TGTGCCAGCAGCGTGACTAGCGGGGGGTACCAAGAGACCCAGTACTTC
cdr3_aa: CASSVTSGGYQETQYF

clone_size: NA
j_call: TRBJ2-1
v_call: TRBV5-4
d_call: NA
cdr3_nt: TGTGCCAGCAGCTTGGCGAGGCAGGGGAACTACAATGAGCAGTTCTTC
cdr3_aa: CASSLARQGNYNEQFF

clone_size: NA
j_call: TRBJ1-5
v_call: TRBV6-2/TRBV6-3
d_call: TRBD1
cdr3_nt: TGTGCCAGCAGTTACGCAGGGGGTGGCAATCAGCCCCAGCATTTT
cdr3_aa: CASSYAGGGNQPQHF

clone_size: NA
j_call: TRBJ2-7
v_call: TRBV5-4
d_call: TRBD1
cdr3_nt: TGTGCCAGCAGCCGCGGCGGGACAGGGGAACGCGAGCAGTACTTC
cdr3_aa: CASSRGGTGEREQYF

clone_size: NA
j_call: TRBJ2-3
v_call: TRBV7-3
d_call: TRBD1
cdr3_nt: TGTGCCAGCAGCCAAGACAGGGGTCTCACAGATACGCAGTATTTT
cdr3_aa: CASSQDRGLTDTQYF

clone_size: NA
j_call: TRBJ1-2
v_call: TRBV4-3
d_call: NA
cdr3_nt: TGCGCCAGCAGCCAAGCTTTAGGGGCCAACTATGGCTACACCTTC
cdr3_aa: CASSQALGANYGYTF

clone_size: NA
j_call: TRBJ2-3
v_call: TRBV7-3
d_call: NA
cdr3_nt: TGTGCCAGCAGCCCGGGACAAAGCACAGATACGCAGTATTTT
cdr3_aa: CASSPGQSTDTQYF

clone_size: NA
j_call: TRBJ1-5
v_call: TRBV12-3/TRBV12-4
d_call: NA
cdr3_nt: TGTGCCAGCAGTGACAGCTACTATCAGCCCCAGCATTTT
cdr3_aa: CASSDSYYQPQHF

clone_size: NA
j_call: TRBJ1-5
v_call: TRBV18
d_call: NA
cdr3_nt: TGTGCCAGCTCACCATTCTCCGATCAGCCCCAGCATTTT
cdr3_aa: CASSPFSDQPQHF

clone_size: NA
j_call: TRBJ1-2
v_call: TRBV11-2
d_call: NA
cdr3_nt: TGTGCCAGCAGCTTAGACACAGCTAACTATGGCTACACCTTC
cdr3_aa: CASSLDTANYGYTF

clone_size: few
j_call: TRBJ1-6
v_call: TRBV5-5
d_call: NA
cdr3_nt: TGTGCCAGCAGCGACACGCGAAATAATTCACCCCTCCACTTT
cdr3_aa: CASSDTRNNSPLHF

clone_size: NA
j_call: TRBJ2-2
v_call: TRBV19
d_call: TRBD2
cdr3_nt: TGTGCCAGTAGTTGGGGGGGTTCGAACACCGGGGAGCTGTTTTTT
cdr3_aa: CASSWGGSNTGELFF

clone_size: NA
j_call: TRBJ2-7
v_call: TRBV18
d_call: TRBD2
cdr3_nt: TGTGCCAGCTCACCACGGGGACTAGCGGGGTCCTACGAGCAGTACTTC
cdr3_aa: CASSPRGLAGSYEQYF

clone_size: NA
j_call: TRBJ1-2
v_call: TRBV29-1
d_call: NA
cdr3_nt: TGCAGCGTTGAATGGGGAACAGGGAGCGGCTACACCTTC
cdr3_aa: CSVEWGTGSGYTF

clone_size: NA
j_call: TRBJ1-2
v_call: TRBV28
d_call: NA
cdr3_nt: TGTGCCAGCAGTAGTCTGGCGGGTTCTGACTATGGCTACACCTTC
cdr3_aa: CASSSLAGSDYGYTF

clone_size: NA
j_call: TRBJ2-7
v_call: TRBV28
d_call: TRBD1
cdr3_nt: TGTGCCAGCAGTAGGACAGGGGCAGGCTCCTACGAGCAGTACTTC
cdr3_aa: CASSRTGAGSYEQYF

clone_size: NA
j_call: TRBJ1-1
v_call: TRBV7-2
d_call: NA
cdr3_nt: TGTGCCAGCAGCCCAGAGGTCATGAACACTGAAGCTTTCTTT
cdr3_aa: CASSPEVMNTEAFF